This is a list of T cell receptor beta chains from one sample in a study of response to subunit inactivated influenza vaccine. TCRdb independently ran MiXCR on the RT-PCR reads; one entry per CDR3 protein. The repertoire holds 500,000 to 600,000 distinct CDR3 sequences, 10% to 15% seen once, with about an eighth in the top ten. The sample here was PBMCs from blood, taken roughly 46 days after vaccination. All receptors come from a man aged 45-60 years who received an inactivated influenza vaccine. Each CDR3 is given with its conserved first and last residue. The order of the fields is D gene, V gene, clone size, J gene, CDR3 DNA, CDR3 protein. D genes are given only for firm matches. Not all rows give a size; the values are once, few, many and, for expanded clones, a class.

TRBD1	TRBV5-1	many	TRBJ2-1	TGCGCCAGCAGCTTGGAAGGCTGGGGGACAGGTCCCTACAATGAGCAGTTCTTC	CASSLEGWGTGPYNEQFF
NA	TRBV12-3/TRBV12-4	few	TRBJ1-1	TGTGCCAGCAGGCAGGAGGGCAGGTACACTGAAGCTTTCTTT	CASRQEGRYTEAFF
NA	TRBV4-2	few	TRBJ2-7	TGTGCCAGCAGCCAAGAAATGACAGGGAGGTCCTACGAGCAGTACTTC	CASSQEMTGRSYEQYF
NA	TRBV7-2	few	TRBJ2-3	TGTGCCAGCAGCTTAGTTGGGGGCCGAGTCACAGATACGCAGTATTTT	CASSLVGGRVTDTQYF
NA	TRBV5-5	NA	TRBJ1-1	TGTGCCAGCAGCTTGGTGTTGGAGGGGGCTGAAGCTTTCTTT	CASSLVLEGAEAFF
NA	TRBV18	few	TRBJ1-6	TGTGCCAGCTCACCTCAGGACGGGAATTCACCCCTCCACTTT	CASSPQDGNSPLHF
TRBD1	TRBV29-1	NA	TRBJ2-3	TGCAGCGTTGCTAAGGGACAGGGCCGGCCAGATACGCAGTATTTT	CSVAKGQGRPDTQYF
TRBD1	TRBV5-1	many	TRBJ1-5	TGCGCCAGCAGCTTGGCCGGGACAGGGGGCCTCCAGCCCCAGCATTTT	CASSLAGTGGLQPQHF
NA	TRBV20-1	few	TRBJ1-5	TGCAGTGCTGGACAGAGATCTGGCAATCAGCCCCAGCATTTT	CSAGQRSGNQPQHF
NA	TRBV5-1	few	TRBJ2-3	TGCGCCAGCAGCTTGGGACGGCAGCGCACAGATACGCAGTATTTT	CASSLGRQRTDTQYF
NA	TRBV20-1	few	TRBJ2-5	TGCAGTGCTAGAGAACAGGGGACCCAGTACTTC	CSAREQGTQYF